In this sample, the clone carrying this T cell receptor (beta chain) turned up many times. Its antigen is unknown. Deletions cut 3 bases from V and 4 bases from J, with 12 bases between. Germline assignment: CDR1 MDHEN and CDR2 SYDVKM. This CDR3 comprises 14 residues. TCRdb reprocessed the reads via MiXCR and lists one record per CDR3 protein. The table records approximately 3,700 distinct CDR3 sequences, around 17% of them present only once. The sample originates from a study of liver allograft versus peripheral blood T cells. Study details: Recipients' peripheral blood T cell receptor repertoires were compared with those in transplanted livers. Broader study findings: Peripheral blood T cell receptor repertoires reportedly differed from those found within liver allografts.

V gene TRBV28 combines with J gene TRBJ1-2; a possible D gene is TRBD1 (5 bases). The clonotype originates from a human patient who had a liver transplant. Some of the T cells might come from the graft donor. The DNA of the CDR3 is TGTGCCAGCAGTTTCCGAGAGGGGTTCTATGGCTACACCTTC. It translates to CASSFREGFYGYTF.